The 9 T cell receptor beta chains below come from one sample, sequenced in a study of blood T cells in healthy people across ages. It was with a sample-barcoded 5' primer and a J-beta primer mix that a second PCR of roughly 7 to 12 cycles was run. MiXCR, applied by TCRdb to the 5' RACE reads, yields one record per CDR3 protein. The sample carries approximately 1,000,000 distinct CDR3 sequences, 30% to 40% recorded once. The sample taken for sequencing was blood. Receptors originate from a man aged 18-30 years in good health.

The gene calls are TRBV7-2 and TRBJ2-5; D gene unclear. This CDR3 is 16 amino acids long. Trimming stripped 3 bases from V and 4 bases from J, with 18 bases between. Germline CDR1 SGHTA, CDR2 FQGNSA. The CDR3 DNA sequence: TGTGCCAGCAGCTTTAACCACCCCTCTGGTTCAGAGACCCAGTACTTC. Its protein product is CASSFNHPSGSETQYF.

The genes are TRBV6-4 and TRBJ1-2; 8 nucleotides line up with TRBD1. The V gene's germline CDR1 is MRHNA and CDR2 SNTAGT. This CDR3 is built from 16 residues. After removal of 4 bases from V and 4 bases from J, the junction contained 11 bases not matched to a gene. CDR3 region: CASSANSRQGAYGYTF. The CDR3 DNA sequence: TGTGCCAGCAGTGCCAACTCTCGCCAGGGGGCCTATGGCTACACCTTC.

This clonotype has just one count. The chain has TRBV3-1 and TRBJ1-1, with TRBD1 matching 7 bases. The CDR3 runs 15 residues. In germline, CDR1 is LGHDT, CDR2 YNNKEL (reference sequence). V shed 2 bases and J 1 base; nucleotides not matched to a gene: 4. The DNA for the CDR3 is TGTGCCAGCAGCCAATTGGGACAGAGGAACACTGAAGCTTTCTTT. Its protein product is CASSQLGQRNTEAFF.

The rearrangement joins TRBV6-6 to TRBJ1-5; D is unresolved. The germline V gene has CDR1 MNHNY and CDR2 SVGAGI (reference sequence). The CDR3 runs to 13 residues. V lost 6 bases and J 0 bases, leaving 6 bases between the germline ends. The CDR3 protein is CASRANSNQPQHF. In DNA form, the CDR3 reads TGTGCCAGCAGAGCAAATAGCAATCAGCCCCAGCATTTT.

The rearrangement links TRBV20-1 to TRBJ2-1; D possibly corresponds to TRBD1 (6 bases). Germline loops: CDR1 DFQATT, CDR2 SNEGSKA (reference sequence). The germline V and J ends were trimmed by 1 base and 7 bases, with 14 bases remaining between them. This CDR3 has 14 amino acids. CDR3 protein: CSARGRRGHNEQFF. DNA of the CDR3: TGCAGTGCTAGAGGACGAAGGGGACATAATGAGCAGTTCTTC.

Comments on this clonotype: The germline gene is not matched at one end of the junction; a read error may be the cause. CDR3 DNA sequence: TGTGCCAGCAGTTACTCTGGACAGGGATACTATAGCTACACCTTC. It specifies CASSYSGQGYYSYTF. The rearrangement uses TRBV6-2 or TRBV6-3 and TRBJ1-2, with 8 bases lining up with TRBD1. Germline V lookup: CDR1 MNHEY, CDR2 SVGEGT. This CDR3 is 15 amino acids long.

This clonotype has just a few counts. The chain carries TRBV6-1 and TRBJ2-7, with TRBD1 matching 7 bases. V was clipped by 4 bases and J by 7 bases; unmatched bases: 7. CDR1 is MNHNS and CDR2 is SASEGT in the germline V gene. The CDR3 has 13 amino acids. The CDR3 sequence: CASSVVRGREQYF. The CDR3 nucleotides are TGTGCCAGCAGTGTCGTGAGGGGGCGTGAGCAGTACTTC.

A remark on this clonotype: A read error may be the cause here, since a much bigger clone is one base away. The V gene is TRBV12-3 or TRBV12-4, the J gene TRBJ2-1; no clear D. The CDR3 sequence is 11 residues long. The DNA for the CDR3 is TGTGCCAGCAGCTACTTAAATGAGCAGGTCTTC. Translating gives CASSYLNEQVF.

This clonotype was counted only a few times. The CDR3 is CASSRTEVNYGYTF. The CDR3 DNA is TGTGCCAGCAGCCGGACAGAAGTTAACTATGGCTACACCTTC. The V and J genes are TRBV6-5 and TRBJ1-2; possible D gene TRBD1, 6 bases. CDR1 is MNHEY, CDR2 SVGAGI, per germline. The CDR3 runs to 14 residues. Trimming stripped 6 bases from V and 1 base from J, with 12 bases between.